In its sample, the clone carrying this T cell receptor (beta chain) was seen once. The sample comes from a study of Ad26.COV2.S vaccination and SARS-CoV-2 variants. Some clones are missing from TCRdb's copy, which holds only in-frame ones; the method was immunoSEQ multiplex PCR. Of about 350,000 clones in the sample, 70% to 90% were seen once. The treatment was: some 20 received Ad26.COV2.S at low or high dose, single or two shots; roughly five received placebo; per-sample allocation not given. Sampling was done on day 63 after the first vaccine or placebo injection. The TCR sequence derives from a person aged 18 to 65 who received the Ad26.COV2.S COVID-19 vaccine or a placebo. The sample here was peripheral blood, taken in a trial of Ad26.COV2.S vaccine versus placebo.

The DNA for the CDR3 is TGTGCCAGCAGCTTTCTGGAGAACACTGAAGCTTTCTTT. Translated, it gives CASSFLENTEAFF. The chain recombines TRBV7-2 with TRBJ1-1; D uncertain. Trimming removed 3 bases from V and 1 base from J, with 6 bases in between. Germline-derived CDR1 and CDR2 are SGHTA and FQGNSA. This CDR3 has 13 amino acids.